The 30 T cell receptor beta chains given below trace back to one sample, sequenced in a study of CD8+ T cells in alopecia areata. Extraction and reverse transcription of RNA yielded cDNA as the sequencing template. This table comes from immunoSEQ multiplex PCR, and its TCRdb copy is limited to in-frame clones, with some not included. The sample has some 100,000 clones; 55% to 80% are singletons. Sample: CD4+ T cells sorted from blood. The receptors were gathered from a human donor in good health.

This rearrangement joins TRBV18 to TRBJ2-3, with D uncertain. V lost 2 bases, J lost 3 bases, and 6 bases lay in between. Germline CDR1 reads KGHSH; CDR2 reads LQKENI. The CDR3 sequence is 13 residues long. CDR3 in amino acids: CASSPRQTDTQYF. CDR3 DNA sequence: TGTGCCAGCTCACCAAGGCAGACAGATACGCAGTATTTT.

This clone has more than one count but fewer than ten. The genes are TRBV16 and TRBJ2-2; TRBD2 might be the D (6 bases). This CDR3 is built from 15 residues. V was shortened by 4 bases and J by 1 base, with 10 bases between the two germline ends. The V gene's germline CDR1 is KGHSY and CDR2 FQNENV. CDR3 nucleotides: TGTGCCAGCAGCCCGCCGGGGGTGAACACCGGGGAGCTGTTTTTT. Translated, it gives CASSPPGVNTGELFF. The full variable domain, its missing parts supplied by reference TRBV16 and TRBJ2-2, is GEEVAQTPKHLVRGEGQKAKLYCAPIKGHSYVFWYQQVLKNEFKFLISFQNENVFDETGMPKERFSAKCLPNSPCSLEIQATKLEDSAVYFCASSPPGVNTGELFFGEGSRLTVL.

The gene calls are TRBV9 and TRBJ2-3; a possible D gene is TRBD1 (6 bases). V gave up 0 bases and J gave up 4 bases, with 12 bases separating them. Per the germline V gene, CDR1 is SGDLS and CDR2 is YYNGEE. The CDR3 contains 15 residues. The chain's CDR3 is CASSVGVGGADTQYF. In DNA, the CDR3 is TGTGCCAGCAGCGTAGGGGTAGGGGGAGCAGATACGCAGTATTTT.

The rearrangement links TRBV7-9 to TRBJ2-3; tentatively, D is TRBD1 or TRBD2 (5 bases each). V lost 0 bases and J 2 bases, leaving 12 bases between the germline ends. This CDR3 has 16 residues. CDR1 and CDR2 from the germline V gene are SEHNR and FQNEAQ (reference sequence). The CDR3 nucleotides read TGTGCCAGCAGCTTAGCCCGGGGCACCCACACAGATACGCAGTATTTT. Amino acids: CASSLARGTHTDTQYF.

This rearrangement joins TRBV27 to TRBJ1-4; D possibly corresponds to TRBD1 (6 bases). The CDR3 length is 14 residues. Trimming left V 8 bases short and J 7 bases short, with 17 bases between. The germline V gene encodes CDR1 MNHEY and CDR2 SMNVEV (reference sequence). The CDR3 loop reads CASPLRGGVEKLFF. The CDR3 bases are TGTGCCAGCCCCCTCAGGGGTGGGGTTGAAAAACTGTTTTTT.

The J gene is TRBJ1-2, the V gene TRBV7-2, with D possibly TRBD1 on 5 matching bases. The CDR3 runs 12 residues. Trimming took 4 bases from V and 4 from J, leaving 7 bases between them. Germline-derived CDR1 and CDR2 are SGHTA and FQGNSA. The chain's CDR3 is CASSSQGYGYTF. CDR3 nucleotide sequence: TGTGCCAGCAGCTCTCAGGGCTATGGCTACACCTTC. Full variable domain (missing parts from reference TRBV7-2 and TRBJ1-2): GAGVSQSPSNKVTEKGKDVELRCDPISGHTALYWYRQSLGQGLEFLIYFQGNSAPDKSGLPSDRFSAERTGGSVSTLTIQRTQQEDSAVYLCASSSQGYGYTFGSGTRLTVV.

The gene calls are TRBV7-8 and TRBJ2-6; 9 nucleotides align to TRBD1. Trimming at V came to 2 bases and at J to 2 bases, leaving 7 bases not matched to a gene. Germline V CDR1 and CDR2: SGHVS, FQNEAQ. The CDR3 totals 18 residues. CDR3 nucleotide sequence: TGTGCCAGCAGCTTATCCGGACAGGGGATAACTGGGGCCAACGTCCTGACTTTC. It translates to CASSLSGQGITGANVLTF.

This clone has a handful of counts. The chain employs TRBV7-8 and TRBJ2-7, with D possibly called TRBD1 or TRBD2 (5 bases each). Between the trimmed V and J ends, which lost 9 bases and 5 bases, there was a span of 11 bases. Germline lookup yields CDR1 SGHVS and CDR2 FQNEAQ. CDR3 size: 11 residues. The CDR3 DNA sequence: TGTGCCAGTTCGGGACGAAACGAGCAGTACTTC. Its protein is CASSGRNEQYF. The variable domain in full, with the rest retrieved from reference TRBV7-8 and TRBJ2-7, is GAGVSQSPRYKVAKRGQDVALRCDPISGHVSLFWYQQALGQGPEFLTYFQNEAQLDKSGLPSDRFFAERPEGSVSTLKIQRTQQEDSAVYLCASSGRNEQYFGPGTRLTVT.

The chain employs TRBV29-1 and TRBJ1-1, with D uncertain. The CDR3 totals 12 residues. The germline gives CDR1 SQVTM, CDR2 ANQGSEA. The ends were cut back, 0 bases at V and 0 bases at J, with 2 bases in the middle. As DNA, the CDR3 is TGCAGCGTTGAAGAGATGAACACTGAAGCTTTCTTT. Encoded protein: CSVEEMNTEAFF.

The chain joins TRBV30 to TRBJ1-6; 9 bases are a match to TRBD1. Germline assignment: CDR1 GTSNPN and CDR2 SVGIG (reference sequence). Germline trimming cut 1 base from V and 10 bases from J; bases unmatched to any gene: 5. The CDR3 contains 14 residues. CDR3 loop: CAWSDGTGRSPLHF. For the CDR3, the DNA is TGTGCCTGGAGTGACGGGACAGGGAGATCACCCCTCCACTTT.

The chain is built from TRBV6-1 and TRBJ1-2; 7 bases match TRBD1. V was pared by 7 bases and J by 8 bases, with 7 bases of the junction left unmatched. Germline CDR1 MNHNS, CDR2 SASEGT. CDR3 length: 12 amino acids. CDR3 nucleotides: TGTGCCAGCACCAAAACAGGGGTCGGCTACACCTTC. Translated, it gives CASTKTGVGYTF.

The rearrangement uses TRBV29-1 and TRBJ1-1; TRBD1 might be the D (6 bases). This CDR3 region has 13 residues. CDR1 and CDR2 (germline): SQVTM, ANQGSEA. Trimming took off 5 bases at V and 1 base at J, with 11 bases between the two ends. The CDR3 region is CSVFRGGNTEAFF. CDR3 bases: TGCAGCGTTTTTAGGGGGGGGAACACTGAAGCTTTCTTT.

This clone was seen more than once but under ten times. The rearrangement uses TRBV30 and TRBJ2-3; either TRBD1 or TRBD2 may fit D (6 bases each). V gave up 2 bases and J gave up 4 bases, with 13 bases separating them. CDR1 is GTSNPN and CDR2 is SVGIG in the germline V gene (reference sequence). This CDR3 is 14 amino acids long. This chain's CDR3 is CAWSLGGVADTQYF. As DNA, the CDR3 is TGTGCCTGGAGTCTGGGGGGCGTCGCAGATACGCAGTATTTT.

Only a few counts were recorded for this clone. The V gene is TRBV29-1, the J gene TRBJ2-5, with unresolved D. There are 13 residues in the CDR3. The V end was cut by 2 bases, the J end by 0 bases, with 7 bases between. Germline CDR1 is SQVTM and CDR2 is ANQGSEA. The CDR3 loop is CSVELLYQETQYF. DNA for the CDR3: TGCAGCGTTGAACTGCTGTACCAAGAGACCCAGTACTTC.

V and J are TRBV5-1 and TRBJ2-7; 9 nucleotides agree with TRBD1. Germline trimming cut 9 bases from V and 3 bases from J; bases unmatched to any gene: 4. This CDR3 has 12 amino acids. From germline, CDR1 is SGHRS and CDR2 YFSETQ. CDR3 in amino acids: CATRTGDYEQYF. In DNA, the CDR3 is TGCGCCACCCGGACAGGGGACTACGAGCAGTACTTC.

This chain's CDR3 is CASSLGTGDGAYEQYF. DNA for the CDR3: TGTGCCAGCAGCTTAGGTACCGGGGATGGGGCCTACGAGCAGTACTTC. The J gene is TRBJ2-7, the V gene TRBV7-6, with D possibly TRBD2 on 5 matching bases. Germline CDR1 and CDR2: SGHVS and FNYEAQ. The CDR3 covers 16 residues. V was cut by 1 base and J by 2 bases, with 15 bases left in between.

This clone is judged medium-sized (0.01 to 0.1%). CDR3 amino acids: CASTGPGTGTEQFF. The CDR3 DNA follows: TGCGCCAGCACCGGTCCCGGGACTGGTACGGAGCAGTTCTTC. The chain couples TRBV5-1 to TRBJ2-1; possible D gene TRBD2, 6 bases. V was clipped by 6 bases and J by 10 bases, with 20 bases between them. This CDR3 contains 14 residues. CDR1 and CDR2 from the germline V gene are SGHRS and YFSETQ.

This clone occurred once. This chain connects TRBV30 to TRBJ2-2, with 7 bases aligning to TRBD1. Germline lookup yields CDR1 GTSNPN and CDR2 SVGIG (reference sequence). This CDR3 is built from 14 residues. Losses at the gene ends were 5 bases for V and 5 bases for J; bases not matched to a gene: 8. The CDR3 protein is CAWAGEGATGELFF. The CDR3, as DNA: TGTGCCTGGGCCGGAGAGGGGGCAACCGGGGAGCTGTTTTTT.

The rearrangement uses TRBV29-1 and TRBJ1-5, with a possible D match to TRBD1 (5 bases). This CDR3 comprises 13 residues. V shed 4 bases and J shed 3 bases, with 10 bases lying between them. CDR1 is SQVTM and CDR2 is ANQGSEA in the germline V gene. CDR3 in amino acids: CSVVLGTNQPQHF. Written as DNA, the CDR3 is TGCAGCGTTGTGTTGGGGACCAATCAGCCCCAGCATTTT.

V and J are TRBV7-6 and TRBJ2-2; D possibly uses TRBD1 or TRBD2 (5 bases each). CDR1 is SGHVS and CDR2 is FNYEAQ in the germline V gene. The CDR3 totals 15 residues. V dropped 6 bases and J dropped 6 bases, with 17 bases sitting between them. The CDR3 protein is CASRGPGREAGELFF. The CDR3 DNA follows: TGTGCCAGCAGGGGACCGGGACGGGAAGCCGGGGAGCTGTTTTTT. Together with reference TRBV7-6 and TRBJ2-2, the CDR3 gives the full variable domain: GAGVSQSPRYKVTKRGQDVALRCDPISGHVSLYWYRQALGQGPEFLTYFNYEAQQDKSGLPNDRFSAERPEGSISTLTIQRTEQRDSAMYRCASRGPGREAGELFFGEGSRLTVL.

CDR3 bases: TGTGCCACCAGCAGAGAAGCGGGACAGGGGGATGAAAAACTGTTTTTT. This translates into CATSREAGQGDEKLFF. J is TRBJ1-4 and V is TRBV15; TRBD1 matches 11 bases. After removal of 0 bases from V and 6 bases from J, the junction contained 3 bases not matched to a gene. The CDR3 totals 16 residues. The V gene's germline CDR1 is LNHNV and CDR2 YYDKDF (reference sequence).

The CDR3 spells CASSAPGTVTLYGYTF. The CDR3 bases are TGTGCCAGCAGCGCCCCCGGGACAGTTACCCTCTATGGCTACACCTTC. The chain employs TRBV4-2 and TRBJ1-2; the match to TRBD1 covers 7 bases. V was clipped by 5 bases and J by 4 bases; unmatched bases: 13. This CDR3 is 16 amino acids long. Germline CDR1 reads LGHNA; CDR2 reads YNFKEQ.

The J gene is TRBJ1-5, the V gene TRBV19, with 9 nucleotides matching TRBD1. Trimming took 11 bases from V and 7 from J; bases not matched to a gene: 9. Germline-derived CDR1 and CDR2 are LNHDA and SQIVND (reference sequence). The CDR3 is 13 amino acids. Here the CDR3 DNA reads TGTGCCTCAGGGGGGACAGGGTACCAGCCCCAGCATTTT. Its protein product is CASGGTGYQPQHF.

The chain couples TRBV29-1 to TRBJ1-2; maybe TRBD1 (5 bases). V shed 4 bases and J shed 6 bases, with 15 bases lying between them. Looked up from germline, CDR1 is SQVTM and CDR2 is ANQGSEA. The CDR3 has 13 amino acids. The CDR3 is CSVGRGEGHGYTF. The CDR3 coding sequence is TGCAGCGTTGGACGAGGGGAAGGACATGGCTACACCTTC.

Only a few counts were recorded for this clone. The V gene is TRBV5-1, the J gene TRBJ2-1, with D possibly matching TRBD1 (6 bases). The CDR3 sequence is 13 residues long. Germline lookup yields CDR1 SGHRS and CDR2 YFSETQ. Trimming took off 0 bases at V and 6 bases at J, with 7 bases between the two ends. CDR3 sequence reads: CASSLGGLNEQFF. The CDR3 DNA sequence: TGCGCCAGCAGCTTGGGGGGGCTCAATGAGCAGTTCTTC.

The CDR3, as DNA: TGTGCCAGCTCCCTAGACAGGGAGCAGTTCTTC. It encodes CASSLDREQFF. The V and J genes are TRBV14 and TRBJ2-1; TRBD1 is a possible D gene (6 bases). CDR1 and CDR2 from the germline V gene are SGHDN and FVKESK. Trimming took off 8 bases at V and 10 bases at J, with 12 bases between the two ends. This CDR3 contains 11 residues.

The V and J genes are TRBV7-2 and TRBJ2-5; 11 nucleotides agree with TRBD2. Looked up from germline, CDR1 is SGHTA and CDR2 is FQGNSA. The CDR3 sequence is 16 residues long. Trimming removed 0 bases from V and 2 bases from J; junction bases left unmatched: 2. The CDR3, as DNA: TGTGCCAGCAGCTTAGCGCCTAGCGGGGGGCAAGAGACCCAGTACTTC. Translated, it gives CASSLAPSGGQETQYF. The variable domain in full, completed from reference TRBV7-2 and TRBJ2-5, reads GAGVSQSPSNKVTEKGKDVELRCDPISGHTALYWYRQSLGQGLEFLIYFQGNSAPDKSGLPSDRFSAERTGGSVSTLTIQRTQQEDSAVYLCASSLAPSGGQETQYFGPGTRLLVL.

This clone was seen a handful of times. The V gene is TRBV14, the J gene TRBJ2-3; D ambiguous. The CDR3 has 14 residues. V shed 1 base and J shed 5 bases, with 10 bases lying between them. Germline-derived CDR1 and CDR2 are SGHDN and FVKESK. The CDR3 nucleotides are TGTGCCAGCAGCCAAGTGGGTCGTGAAGATACGCAGTATTTT. As protein: CASSQVGREDTQYF.

This clone was seen a handful of times. This chain links TRBV15 with TRBJ1-5; weak D call: TRBD1 (6 bases). The CDR3 spans 17 residues. Germline V gene lookup returns CDR1 LNHNV and CDR2 YYDKDF (reference sequence). V lost 0 bases, J lost 4 bases, and 16 bases lay in between. CDR3 region: CATSRDVRGGSNQPQHF. In DNA form, the CDR3 reads TGTGCCACCAGCAGAGATGTTAGGGGGGGCTCTAATCAGCCCCAGCATTTT. Filled out from reference TRBV15 and TRBJ1-5, the complete variable domain reads DAMVIQNPRYQVTQFGKPVTLSCSQTLNHNVMYWYQQKSSQAPKLLFHYYDKDFNNEADTPDNFQSRRPNTSFCFLDIRSPGLGDTAMYLCATSRDVRGGSNQPQHFGDGTRLSIL.

To note about this clone: At one end, the junction sequence differs from germline, possibly due to a read error. This chain uses TRBV6-1 with TRBJ2-1; D is ambiguous. The CDR3 is 14 residues long. From germline, CDR1 is MNHNS and CDR2 SASEGT. The CDR3 sequence is CASREDQSYNEQFF. The CDR3 DNA reads as TGTGCCAGCAGAGAAGACCAGTCCTACAATGAGCAGTTCTTC.